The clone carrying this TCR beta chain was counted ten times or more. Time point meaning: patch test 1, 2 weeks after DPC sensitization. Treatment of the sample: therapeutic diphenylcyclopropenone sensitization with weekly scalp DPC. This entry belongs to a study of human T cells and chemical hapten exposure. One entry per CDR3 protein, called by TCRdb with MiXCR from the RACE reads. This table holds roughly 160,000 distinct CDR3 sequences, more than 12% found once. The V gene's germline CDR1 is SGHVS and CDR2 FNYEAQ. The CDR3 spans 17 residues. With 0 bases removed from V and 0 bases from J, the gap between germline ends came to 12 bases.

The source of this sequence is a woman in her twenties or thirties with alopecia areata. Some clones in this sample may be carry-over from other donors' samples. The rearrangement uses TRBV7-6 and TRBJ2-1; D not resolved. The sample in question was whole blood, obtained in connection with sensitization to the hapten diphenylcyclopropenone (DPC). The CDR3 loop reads CASSLALGAHSYNEQFF. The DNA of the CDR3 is TGTGCCAGCAGCTTAGCGCTCGGAGCGCACTCCTACAATGAGCAGTTCTTC.